Below are 14 T cell receptor beta chains sequenced from a single sample in a study of blood T cell repertoires in COVID-19. Assay used: immunoSEQ multiplex PCR; TCRdb lists only in-frame clones, some missing. The sample shows about 190,000 clones, 75% to 90% of them seen only once. The sample was peripheral blood. The receptor set was obtained from a man younger than 40 with acute or convalescent COVID-19.

This clone was picked up one time. The chain joins TRBV27 to TRBJ1-5, with D perhaps TRBD1 (5 bases). CDR1 and CDR2 from the germline V gene are MNHEY and SMNVEV (reference sequence). V lost 1 base, J lost 6 bases, and 10 bases lay in between. The CDR3 totals 14 residues. The CDR3 sequence is CASSLLGPGQPQHF. CDR3 nucleotides: TGTGCCAGCAGTTTATTGGGGCCGGGTCAGCCCCAGCATTTT.

The chain couples TRBV10-2 to TRBJ2-7, with 8 bases lining up with TRBD2. The length of the CDR3 is 15 residues. Germline trimming cut 1 base from V and 2 bases from J; bases unmatched to any gene: 4. From germline, CDR1 is WSHSY and CDR2 SAAADI. In DNA form, the CDR3 reads TGCGCCAGCAGTGAGTATGGAGCGGGGGCCTACGAGCAGTACTTC. Residues: CASSEYGAGAYEQYF.

V is TRBV5-1 and J is TRBJ1-2; D call uncertain. Trimming shortened V by 1 base and J by 4 bases, and 8 bases separated the two germline ends. The CDR3 runs to 13 residues. Looked up from germline, CDR1 is SGHRS and CDR2 is YFSETQ. The CDR3 coding sequence is TGCGCCAGCAGCTTGACACGGGGCTATGGCTACACCTTC. Translating it yields CASSLTRGYGYTF.

CDR3 nucleotide sequence: TGTGCCAGCAGTGAAGACAGGGCTTACGAGCAGTACTTC. Translation gives CASSEDRAYEQYF. The V call is TRBV6-4, the J call TRBJ2-7, with 7 bases aligning to TRBD1. V lost 3 bases and J lost 4; bases outside the gene matches: 3. Germline V gene sequence: CDR1 MRHNA, CDR2 SNTAGT. CDR3 length equals 13 residues.

The V gene is TRBV9, the J gene TRBJ1-2; TRBD1 is a possible D gene (6 bases). CDR3 length equals 14 residues. The germline V and J ends were trimmed by 3 bases and 8 bases, with 17 bases remaining between them. Germline V CDR1 and CDR2: SGDLS, YYNGEE. The CDR3 coding sequence is TGTGCCAGCAGCGCGGGGACACCCCGAGAAGGCTACACCTTC. Amino acids: CASSAGTPREGYTF.

The chain recombines TRBV27 with TRBJ2-2; 8 bases align to TRBD2. V gave up 6 bases and J gave up 6 bases; unmatched junction bases: 6. Per germline, CDR1 MNHEY and CDR2 SMNVEV (reference sequence). This CDR3 comprises 14 residues. The CDR3 nucleotides are TGTGCCAGCAGGGCCGGGGGGGCCCCCGGGGAGCTGTTTTTT. It is translated as CASRAGGAPGELFF.

The gene calls are TRBV30 and TRBJ2-5; D gene uncertain. Germline assignment: CDR1 GTSNPN and CDR2 SVGIG (reference sequence). V was clipped by 0 bases and J by 7 bases, with 12 bases between them. The CDR3 consists of 13 residues. This CDR3 is CAWSVLPVVTQYF. CDR3 in DNA: TGTGCCTGGAGTGTATTACCGGTTGTGACCCAGTACTTC.

This clone was recorded only once. The chain links TRBV28 to TRBJ2-2, with D unclear. Trimming left V 4 bases short and J 7 bases short, with 10 bases between. Looked up from germline, CDR1 is MDHEN and CDR2 is SYDVKM. The CDR3 is 13 amino acids. CDR3 protein: CASSSRFVGELFF. CDR3 bases: TGTGCCAGCAGTTCCAGGTTTGTCGGGGAGCTGTTTTTT.

The chain employs TRBV2 and TRBJ1-1; 7 nucleotides line up with TRBD1. Trimming removed 6 bases from V and 0 bases from J; junction bases left unmatched: 4. The CDR3 has 14 amino acids. Looked up from germline, CDR1 is SNHLY and CDR2 is FYNNEI. This CDR3 reads CASRVTGMNTEAFF. CDR3 bases: TGTGCCAGCAGGGTGACAGGGATGAACACTGAAGCTTTCTTT. The entire variable domain, with the rest obtained from reference TRBV2 and TRBJ1-1, is as follows: EPEVTQTPSHQVTQMGQEVILRCVPISNHLYFYWYRQILGQKVEFLVSFYNNEISEKSEIFDDQFSVERPDGSNFTLKIRSTKLEDSAMYFCASRVTGMNTEAFFGQGTRLTVV.

This chain connects TRBV10-3 to TRBJ2-5, with TRBD1 matching 8 bases. The CDR3 covers 14 residues. Trimming removed 3 bases from V and 4 bases from J; junction bases left unmatched: 4. CDR1 and CDR2 (germline): ENHRY, SYGVKD. The CDR3 nucleotides read TGTGCCATCAGTGACAACAGGGGGAGAGAGACCCAGTACTTC. Translated, it gives CAISDNRGRETQYF.

This chain connects TRBV20-1 to TRBJ2-7; D may be TRBD1 (6 bases). Germline V gene lookup returns CDR1 DFQATT and CDR2 SNEGSKA (reference sequence). There are 15 residues in the CDR3. V was cut by 3 bases and J by 3 bases, with 18 bases left in between. Here the CDR3 DNA reads TGCAGTGCTAGTATGTTGGGACAACCTTTCTACGAGCAGTACTTC. It specifies CSASMLGQPFYEQYF.

V is TRBV29-1 and J is TRBJ2-6; D ambiguous. The CDR3 runs 13 residues. Germline CDR1 SQVTM, CDR2 ANQGSEA. The CDR3 is CSNSRSGANVLTF. CDR3 in DNA: TGCAGTAATTCCCGCTCTGGGGCCAACGTCCTGACTTTC.

The V gene is TRBV7-2, the J gene TRBJ2-4, with D perhaps matching TRBD1 (5 bases). Germline V gives CDR1 SGHTA, CDR2 FQGNSA. This CDR3 comprises 15 residues. Trimming shortened V by 2 bases and J by 11 bases, and 19 bases separated the two germline ends. As DNA, the CDR3 is TGTGCCAGCAGCTTAAATGTCCCACAGGTCGGCCTTCAGTACTTC. It codes for CASSLNVPQVGLQYF.

For the CDR3, the DNA is TGTGCCAGCAGCTCAGAAGGGGGCTTAGGCACTGAAGCTTTCTTT. It is translated as CASSSEGGLGTEAFF. The V call is TRBV7-9, the J call TRBJ1-1; 7 positions match TRBD1. CDR1 is SEHNR and CDR2 is FQNEAQ in the germline V gene (reference sequence). The CDR3 runs to 15 residues. V lost 4 bases and J lost 4; bases outside the gene matches: 9.